The T cell receptor beta chain described here comes from a study of cytomegalovirus exposure and HLA in healthy donors. Study summary: A later analysis reported the same platform for the approximately 110 validation repertoires and the approximately 700 first-cohort repertoires. General study findings and limits: Subsequent analysis showed first-cohort TCR clusters tending to co-occur in about 110 validation repertoires. The classifier reportedly diagnosed cytomegalovirus status with high specificity and sensitivity.

Generated by immunoSEQ multiplex PCR, the TCRdb table keeps only in-frame clones and is missing some. The sample holds 150,000 to 200,000 clones, about 80% seen once. Germline CDR1 MNHEY, CDR2 SMNVEV (reference sequence). V was cut by 6 bases and J by 7 bases, with 16 bases left in between. The CDR3 loop spans 13 amino acids. Note on this clone: Its antigen is unidentified.

Specimen: PBMCs. The V and J genes are TRBV27 and TRBJ2-7, with D tentatively TRBD2 (7 bases). This TCR came from a young man in good health and CMV-seropositive. Written as DNA, the CDR3 is TGTGCCAGCAGCCGAGGGGGGGCCAGGGAGCAGTACTTC. Translation: CASSRGGAREQYF.